A selection of T cell receptor beta chains follows, all from one sample in a study of T cell repertoires in cytomegalovirus infection. TCRdb itself ran the reads through MiXCR, one entry per CDR3 protein. The sample includes a few hundred thousand distinct CDR3 sequences, roughly 22% seen only once; the top ten take around a sixth. Specimen: CD8+ T cells from PBMCs. Every receptor here comes from a human donor in good health (CMV status not recorded). Some clones in this sample may be carry-over from other donors' samples. Both conserved end residues are part of each CDR3.

v_call	j_call	cdr3_aa
TRBV20-1	TRBJ2-3	CSAQTGSTDTQYF
TRBV29-1	TRBJ1-2	CSTLGGLYGYTF
TRBV12-3/TRBV12-4	TRBJ1-2	CASSERQAHYGYTF
TRBV27	TRBJ1-2	CASSIFFAEGANYGYTF
TRBV11-2	TRBJ2-3	CASSLGGVSTDTQYF
TRBV28	TRBJ2-7	CASSLERTGEWDEQYF
TRBV20-1	TRBJ1-1	CSAPEALNTEAFF
TRBV11-2	TRBJ2-3	CASSFEGVGGWGTDTQYF
TRBV28	TRBJ2-7	CASSLVVGFSYEQYF
TRBV20-1	TRBJ1-5	CSARDSQRPRRNQPQHF
TRBV7-8	TRBJ2-3	CASSLDMGGTDTQYF
TRBV11-2	TRBJ1-2	CASSFGTADGYTF
TRBV28	TRBJ2-5	CASSLPGEGETQYF
TRBV28	TRBJ1-2	CASTPSGGVNGYTF
TRBV9	TRBJ1-3	CASSVWGYSGNTIYF
TRBV5-1	TRBJ2-3	CASKRDATDTQYF
TRBV7-2	TRBJ1-2	CASITPDSNYGYTF
TRBV6-8	TRBJ1-1	CASSYSSGTLLEDTEAFF
TRBV7-2	TRBJ1-5	CASSPSILSNQPQHF
TRBV24-1	TRBJ2-7	CATSDPTDSRYEQYF
TRBV7-9	TRBJ1-1	CASSTMGPEAFF
TRBV29-1	TRBJ2-2	CSVLWDRSNTGELFF
TRBV7-8	TRBJ1-2	CASSFSWGEGYGYTF
TRBV7-9	TRBJ1-6	CASSLERQLNSPLHF
TRBV28	TRBJ2-7	CVSSHSHYEQYF
TRBV29-1	TRBJ2-7	CSVEDPDRATHEQYF
TRBV24-1	TRBJ1-1	CATSDREGNTEAFF
TRBV20-1	TRBJ2-7	CSATTDLSSYEQYF
TRBV6-2/TRBV6-3	TRBJ1-1	CASSYVRITEAFF
TRBV20-1	TRBJ1-2	CSARDPDSRGYTF
TRBV20-1	TRBJ1-2	CSARYGADYGYTF
TRBV19	TRBJ2-3	CASSMKTYSATDTQYF
TRBV20-1	TRBJ2-4	CSARDQDGKAKNIQYF
TRBV12-3/TRBV12-4	TRBJ2-7	CASRGPGGAGQYF
TRBV20-1	TRBJ2-7	CSAISWDSYEQYF
TRBV12-3/TRBV12-4	TRBJ2-3	CASSLEAGAGTQYF
TRBV16	TRBJ1-1	CASSPLDGPVTAFF
TRBV6-5	TRBJ1-1	CASSVQGQNTEAFF
TRBV5-1	TRBJ1-2	CASSLGRGTYGYTF
TRBV30	TRBJ2-5	CAWERRGEETQYF
TRBV11-2	TRBJ2-1	CAGATSGGADEQFF
TRBV4-1	TRBJ2-1	CASSQGPAGGGDEQFF
TRBV12-3/TRBV12-4	TRBJ1-1	CASSLAGQGETEAFF
TRBV5-1	TRBJ2-3	CASRPGTSGDTQYF
TRBV6-4	TRBJ2-1	CASSEGSPYNEQFF
TRBV2	TRBJ2-2	CASSPVTRQNTGELFF
TRBV4-1	TRBJ2-3	CASSQGPSDGTDTQYF
TRBV10-3	TRBJ2-1	CAISDFRATYNEQFF
TRBV2	TRBJ1-6	CASTDGGAEKWGSPLHF
TRBV7-9	TRBJ2-5	CASSWTGGQETQYF
TRBV7-9	TRBJ1-1	CASSLAGPGHTEAFF